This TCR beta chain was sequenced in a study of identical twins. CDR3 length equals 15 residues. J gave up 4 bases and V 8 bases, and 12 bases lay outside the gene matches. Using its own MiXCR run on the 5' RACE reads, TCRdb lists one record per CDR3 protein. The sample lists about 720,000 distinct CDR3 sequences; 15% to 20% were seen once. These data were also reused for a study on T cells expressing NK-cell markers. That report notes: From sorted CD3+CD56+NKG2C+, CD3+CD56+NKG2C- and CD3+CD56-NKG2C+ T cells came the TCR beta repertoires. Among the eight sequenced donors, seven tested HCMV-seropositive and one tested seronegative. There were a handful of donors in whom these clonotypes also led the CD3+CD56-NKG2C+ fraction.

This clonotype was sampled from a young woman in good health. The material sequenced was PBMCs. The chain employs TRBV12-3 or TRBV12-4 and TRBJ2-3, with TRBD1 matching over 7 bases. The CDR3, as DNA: TGTGCCAGCGGGGCGACCCACAGGGGAGCAGATACGCAGTATTTT. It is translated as CASGATHRGADTQYF.